The source of this T cell receptor beta chain is a study of human T cells and chemical hapten exposure. Study-wide points: It was expanded TCRs that formed significantly more large CDR3 similarity clusters than controls did.

TCRdb re-derived calls from the RACE reads in MiXCR, one entry per CDR3 protein. The sample holds under 100,000 distinct CDR3 sequences, 10% to 12% seen once. A word on this clonotype: Its antigen is unidentified.

Trimming stripped 8 bases from V and 4 bases from J, with 15 bases between. The CDR3 has 13 residues. Per germline, CDR1 MNHEY and CDR2 SVGAGI. Time point indicated: patch test 3, about 24 weeks after DPC sensitization. Indicated treatment: therapeutic diphenylcyclopropenone sensitization with weekly scalp DPC. Sequenced here: whole blood, sampled in connection with sensitization to the hapten diphenylcyclopropenone (DPC). V usage is TRBV6-5 and J usage is TRBJ2-7; TRBD1 might be the D (6 bases). The source is a woman aged 45-60 years with alopecia areata. Some clones in this sample may be carry-over from other donors' samples. The CDR3 loop reads CASGRQGSYEQYF. CDR3 bases: TGTGCCAGCGGTAGGCAGGGGTCATACGAGCAGTACTTC.